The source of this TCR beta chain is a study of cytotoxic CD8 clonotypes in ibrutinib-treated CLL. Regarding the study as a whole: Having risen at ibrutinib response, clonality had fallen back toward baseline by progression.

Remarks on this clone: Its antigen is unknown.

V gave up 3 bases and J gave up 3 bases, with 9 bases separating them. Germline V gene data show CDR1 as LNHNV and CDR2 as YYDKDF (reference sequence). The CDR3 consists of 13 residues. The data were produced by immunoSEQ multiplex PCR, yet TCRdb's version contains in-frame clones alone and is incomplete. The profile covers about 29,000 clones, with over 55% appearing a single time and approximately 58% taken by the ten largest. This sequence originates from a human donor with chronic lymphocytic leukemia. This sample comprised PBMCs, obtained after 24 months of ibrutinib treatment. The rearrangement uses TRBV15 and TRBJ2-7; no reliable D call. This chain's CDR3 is CATSRGFHYEQYF. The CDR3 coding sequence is TGTGCCACCAGCAGGGGCTTCCACTACGAGCAGTACTTC.